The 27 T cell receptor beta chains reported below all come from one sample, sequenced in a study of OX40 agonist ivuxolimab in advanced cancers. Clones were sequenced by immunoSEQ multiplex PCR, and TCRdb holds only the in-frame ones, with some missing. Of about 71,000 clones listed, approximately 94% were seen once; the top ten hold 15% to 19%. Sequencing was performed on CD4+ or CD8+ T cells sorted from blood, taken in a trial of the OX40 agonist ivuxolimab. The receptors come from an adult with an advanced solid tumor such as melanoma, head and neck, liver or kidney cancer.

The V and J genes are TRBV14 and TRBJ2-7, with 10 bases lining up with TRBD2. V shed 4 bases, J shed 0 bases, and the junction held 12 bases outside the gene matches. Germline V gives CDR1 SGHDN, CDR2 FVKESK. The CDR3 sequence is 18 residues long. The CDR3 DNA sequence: TGTGCCAGCAGCCCGCCGGCTAGCGGGGGCCGCAGCTCCTACGAGCAGTACTTC. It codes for CASSPPASGGRSSYEQYF.

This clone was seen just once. The CDR3 DNA reads as TGTGCCAGCAGCCCCACAGGCTACGAGCAGTACTTC. Protein product: CASSPTGYEQYF. V is TRBV5-6 and J is TRBJ2-7; maybe TRBD1 (5 bases). Germline V CDR1 and CDR2: SGHDT, YYEEEE. Trimming stripped 4 bases from V and 3 bases from J, with 8 bases between. The CDR3 is made up of 12 amino acids. Combining the CDR3 with reference TRBV5-6 and TRBJ2-7 gives the whole variable domain DAGVTQSPTHLIKTRGQQVTLRCSPKSGHDTVSWYQQALGQGPQFIFQYYEEEERQRGNFPDRFSGHQFPNYSSELNVNALLLGDSALYLCASSPTGYEQYFGPGTRLTVT.

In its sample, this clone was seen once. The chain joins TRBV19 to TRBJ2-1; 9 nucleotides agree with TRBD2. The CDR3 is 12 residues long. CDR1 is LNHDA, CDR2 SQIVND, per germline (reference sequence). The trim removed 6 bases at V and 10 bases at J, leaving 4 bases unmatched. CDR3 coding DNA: TGTGCCAGTAGATCGACTAGCGGAGAGCAGTTCTTC. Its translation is CASRSTSGEQFF.

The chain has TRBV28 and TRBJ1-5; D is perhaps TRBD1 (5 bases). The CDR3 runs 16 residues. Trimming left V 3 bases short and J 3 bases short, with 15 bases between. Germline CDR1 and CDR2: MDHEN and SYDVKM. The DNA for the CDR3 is TGTGCCAGCAGTTTTCTCGGGGCCTGGCCCAATCAGCCCCAGCATTTT. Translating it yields CASSFLGAWPNQPQHF.

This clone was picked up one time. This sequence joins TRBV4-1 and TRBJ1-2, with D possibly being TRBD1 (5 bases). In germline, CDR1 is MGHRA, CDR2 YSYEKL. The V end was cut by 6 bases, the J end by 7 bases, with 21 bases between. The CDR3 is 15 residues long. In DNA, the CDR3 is TGCGCCAGCAGTGAAACAGGAGGCGGGGTCTTTGGCTACACCTTC. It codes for CASSETGGGVFGYTF.

The CDR3 sequence is CASSFQGSPTETQYF. The CDR3 DNA follows: TGTGCCAGCAGCTTTCAGGGCTCCCCCACTGAGACCCAGTACTTC. The rearrangement uses TRBV7-6 and TRBJ2-5; tentative D call: TRBD1 (5 bases). Per the germline V gene, CDR1 is SGHVS and CDR2 is FNYEAQ. The CDR3 is made up of 15 amino acids. V was trimmed by 3 bases and J by 5 bases, leaving 16 bases between them.

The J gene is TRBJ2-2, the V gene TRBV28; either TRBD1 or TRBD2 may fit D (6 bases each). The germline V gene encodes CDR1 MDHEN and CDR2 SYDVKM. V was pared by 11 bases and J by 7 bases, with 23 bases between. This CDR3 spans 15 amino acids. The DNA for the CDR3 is TGTGCCTCCAAAGGGGGGCTACGTTTGGACGGGGAGCTGTTTTTT. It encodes CASKGGLRLDGELFF. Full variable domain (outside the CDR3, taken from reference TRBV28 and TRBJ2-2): DVKVTQSSRYLVKRTGEKVFLECVQDMDHENMFWYRQDPGLGLRLIYFSYDVKMKEKGDIPEGYSVSREKKERFSLILESASTNQTSMYLCASKGGLRLDGELFFGEGSRLTVL.

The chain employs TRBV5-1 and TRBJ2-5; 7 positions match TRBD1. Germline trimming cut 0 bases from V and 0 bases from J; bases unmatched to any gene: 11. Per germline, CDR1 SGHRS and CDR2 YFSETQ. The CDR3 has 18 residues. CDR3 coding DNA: TGCGCCAGCAGCTTGGTACCCGGGACAGAACTCAACCAAGAGACCCAGTACTTC. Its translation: CASSLVPGTELNQETQYF.

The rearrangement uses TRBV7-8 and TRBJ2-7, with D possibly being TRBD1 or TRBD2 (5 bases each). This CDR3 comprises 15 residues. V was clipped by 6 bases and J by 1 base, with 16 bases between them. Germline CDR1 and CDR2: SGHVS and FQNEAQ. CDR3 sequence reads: CASSIGTRGSYEQYF. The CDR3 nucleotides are TGTGCCAGCAGTATTGGGACCCGAGGGTCCTACGAGCAGTACTTC.

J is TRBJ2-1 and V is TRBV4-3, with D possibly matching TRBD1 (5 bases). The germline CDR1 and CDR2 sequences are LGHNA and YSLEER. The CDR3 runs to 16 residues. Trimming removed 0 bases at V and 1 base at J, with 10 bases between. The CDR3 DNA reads TGCGCCAGCAGCCAAGAACAGGCAGGTTCCTACAATGAGCAGTTCTTC. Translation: CASSQEQAGSYNEQFF.

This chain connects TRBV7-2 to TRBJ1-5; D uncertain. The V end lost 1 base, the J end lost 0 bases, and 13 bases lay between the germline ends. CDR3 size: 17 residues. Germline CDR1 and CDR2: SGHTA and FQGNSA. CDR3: CASSLVTWRVSNQPQHF. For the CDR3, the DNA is TGTGCCAGCAGCTTAGTCACTTGGCGGGTTAGCAATCAGCCCCAGCATTTT.

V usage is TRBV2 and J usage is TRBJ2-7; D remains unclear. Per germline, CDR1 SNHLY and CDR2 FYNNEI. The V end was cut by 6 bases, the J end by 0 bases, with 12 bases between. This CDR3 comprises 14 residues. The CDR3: CASRAGTASYEQYF. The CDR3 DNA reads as TGTGCCAGCAGGGCAGGAACGGCCTCCTACGAGCAGTACTTC. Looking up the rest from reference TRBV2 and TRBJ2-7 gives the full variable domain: EPEVTQTPSHQVTQMGQEVILRCVPISNHLYFYWYRQILGQKVEFLVSFYNNEISEKSEIFDDQFSVERPDGSNFTLKIRSTKLEDSAMYFCASRAGTASYEQYFGPGTRLTVT.

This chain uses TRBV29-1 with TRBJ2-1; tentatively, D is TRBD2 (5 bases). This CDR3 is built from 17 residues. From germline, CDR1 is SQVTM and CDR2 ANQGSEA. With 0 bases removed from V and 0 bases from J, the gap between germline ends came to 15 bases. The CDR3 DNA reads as TGCAGCGTTGAAGATCCTTCGGCGGGCAACTCCTACAATGAGCAGTTCTTC. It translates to CSVEDPSAGNSYNEQFF.

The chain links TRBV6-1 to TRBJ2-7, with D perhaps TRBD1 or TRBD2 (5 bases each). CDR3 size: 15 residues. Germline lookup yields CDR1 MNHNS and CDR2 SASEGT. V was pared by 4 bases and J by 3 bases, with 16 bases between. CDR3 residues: CASSAPGTLGYEQYF. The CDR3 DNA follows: TGTGCCAGCAGTGCCCCAGGGACCTTAGGCTACGAGCAGTACTTC.

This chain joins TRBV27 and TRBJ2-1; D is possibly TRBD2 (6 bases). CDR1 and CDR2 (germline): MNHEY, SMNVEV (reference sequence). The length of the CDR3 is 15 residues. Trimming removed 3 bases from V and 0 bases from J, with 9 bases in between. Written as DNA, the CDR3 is TGTGCCAGCAGTTTGGGGGGAAGCTCCTACAATGAGCAGTTCTTC. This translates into CASSLGGSSYNEQFF.

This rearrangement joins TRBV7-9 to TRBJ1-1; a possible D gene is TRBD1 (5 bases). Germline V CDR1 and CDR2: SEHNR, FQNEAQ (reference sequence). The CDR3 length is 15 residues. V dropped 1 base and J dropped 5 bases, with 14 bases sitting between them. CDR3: CASSLVMGVETEAFF. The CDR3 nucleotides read TGTGCCAGCAGCTTAGTAATGGGGGTAGAAACTGAAGCTTTCTTT.

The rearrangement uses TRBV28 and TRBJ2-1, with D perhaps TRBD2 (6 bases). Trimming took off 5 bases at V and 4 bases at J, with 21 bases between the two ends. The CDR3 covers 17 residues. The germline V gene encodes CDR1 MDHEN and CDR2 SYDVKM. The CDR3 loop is CASSLLTREPNYNEQFF. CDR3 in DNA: TGTGCCAGCAGTCTCTTGACCCGGGAGCCAAATTACAATGAGCAGTTCTTC.

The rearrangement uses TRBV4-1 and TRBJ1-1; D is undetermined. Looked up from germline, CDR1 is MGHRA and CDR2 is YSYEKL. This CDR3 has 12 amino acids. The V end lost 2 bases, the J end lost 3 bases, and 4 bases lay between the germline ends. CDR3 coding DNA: TGCGCCAGCAGCCAATCGTACACTGAAGCTTTCTTT. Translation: CASSQSYTEAFF.

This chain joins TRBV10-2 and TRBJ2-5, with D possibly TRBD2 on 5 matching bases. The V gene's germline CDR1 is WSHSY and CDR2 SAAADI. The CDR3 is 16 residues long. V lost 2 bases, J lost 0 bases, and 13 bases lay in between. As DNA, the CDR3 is TGCGCCAGCAGTGAGCGAGGACTCAGGTACCAAGAGACCCAGTACTTC. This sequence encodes CASSERGLRYQETQYF.

The CDR3 DNA reads as TGTGCCAGCAGTCCCCCAGGACTAGTTTTCCACAATGAGCAGTTCTTC. Its protein is CASSPPGLVFHNEQFF. This chain joins TRBV27 and TRBJ2-1; 7 nucleotides agree with TRBD2. The CDR3 is 16 residues long. The germline V gene has CDR1 MNHEY and CDR2 SMNVEV (reference sequence). V lost 5 bases to trimming and J lost 5 bases; unmatched junction nucleotides: 12.

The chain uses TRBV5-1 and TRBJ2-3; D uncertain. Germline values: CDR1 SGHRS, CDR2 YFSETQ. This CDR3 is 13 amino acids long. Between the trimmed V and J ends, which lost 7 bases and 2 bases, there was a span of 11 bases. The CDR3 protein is CASLLQDTDTQYF. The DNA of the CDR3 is TGCGCCAGCTTGCTGCAGGACACAGATACGCAGTATTTT.

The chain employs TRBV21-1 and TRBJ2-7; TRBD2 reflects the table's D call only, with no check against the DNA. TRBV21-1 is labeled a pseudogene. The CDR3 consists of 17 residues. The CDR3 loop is CASSPGASGPPRDEQYF. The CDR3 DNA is TGTGCCAGCAGCCCGGGGGCTAGCGGGCCACCTCGGGACGAGCAGTACTTC.

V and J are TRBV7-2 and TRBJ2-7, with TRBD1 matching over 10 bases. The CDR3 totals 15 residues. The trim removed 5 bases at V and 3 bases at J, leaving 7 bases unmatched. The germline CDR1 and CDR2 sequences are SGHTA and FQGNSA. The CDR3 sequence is CASSMDRGFSYEQYF. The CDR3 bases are TGTGCCAGCAGCATGGACAGGGGGTTTAGCTACGAGCAGTACTTC.

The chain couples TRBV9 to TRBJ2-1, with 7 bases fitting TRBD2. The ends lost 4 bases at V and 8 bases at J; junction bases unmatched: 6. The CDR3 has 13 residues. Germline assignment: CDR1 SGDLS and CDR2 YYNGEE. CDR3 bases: TGTGCCAGCAGCCCGGGGACTACGCATGAGCAGTTCTTC. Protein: CASSPGTTHEQFF.

The CDR3 sequence: CASSGGQGGHEQYF. The CDR3, as DNA: TGTGCCAGCAGTGGCGGACAGGGAGGCCACGAGCAGTACTTC. The rearrangement links TRBV9 to TRBJ2-7; TRBD1 agrees at 8 bases. Trimming took 5 bases from V and 5 from J; bases not matched to a gene: 9. Germline V gene sequence: CDR1 SGDLS, CDR2 YYNGEE. This CDR3 contains 14 residues.

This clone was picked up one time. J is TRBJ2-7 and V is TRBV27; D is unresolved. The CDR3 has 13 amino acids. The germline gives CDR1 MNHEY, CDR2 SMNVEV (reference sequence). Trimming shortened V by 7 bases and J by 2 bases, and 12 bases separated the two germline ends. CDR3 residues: CASTPDPTYEQYF. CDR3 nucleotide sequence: TGTGCCAGCACCCCGGACCCCACCTACGAGCAGTACTTC.

The CDR3 DNA follows: TGCGCCAGCGGCCGAGGGTCAGGCTACAATGAGCAGTTCTTC. Translating it yields CASGRGSGYNEQFF. V gene TRBV4-3 combines with J gene TRBJ2-1; tentatively, D is TRBD2 (5 bases). With 8 bases removed from V and 3 bases from J, the gap between germline ends came to 14 bases. Germline-derived CDR1 and CDR2 are LGHNA and YSLEER. This CDR3 is built from 14 residues.